This TCR beta chain was obtained from a study of T cells after yellow fever vaccination (dated by TCRdb to between 2018 and 2020). For the study in its entirety: The SMART-Seq v4 Ultra Low Input RNA kit was used to prepare libraries from fractions with low cell numbers. Blood was drawn at multiple timepoints before and after primary and secondary immunization, with bulk PBMC replicates and cell subsets isolated. Two healthy male donors, one aged 18 to 30 and one aged 30 to 39 years, were included in the cohort. Bulk TCR alpha and beta repertoires were sequenced longitudinally to track T-cell clones before and after primary and booster YFV17D yellow fever vaccination. Paper-wide results and their limitations: A small share of clonotypes occurred in both CD4 and CD8 compartments, likely arising from convergent recombination. Computational filtering was needed because FACS-sorted repertoires could contain abundant contaminating clonotypes from the bulk population. Because the study included only two donors, the extent to which the findings can be generalized is limited. Compared with the primary T-cell response, the secondary T-cell response was faster but weaker, reaching its peak on day 5 rather than on day 15. After the booster, most clones that had expanded after primary vaccination were detected again (around 95% of CD4 and more than 80% of CD8), suggesting broad maintenance of memory.

In its sample, this clonotype was seen once. Its specific antigen is unknown. The input lacks base qualities; no much larger clone sits a single base away. A single read offers scant evidence. What the treatment or condition label conveys for this sample: live attenuated yellow fever vaccine strain. PBMCs were isolated from peripheral blood using a standard Ficoll-Paque protocol. Dynabeads CD4 and CD8 positive selection kits were used to isolate the CD4 and CD8 T-cell fractions. TriZol was used to extract RNA from bulk PBMCs, from CD4 and CD8 fractions, and from dextramer-positive and dextramer-negative fractions. TCR cDNA was synthesized by 5'RACE template switching, which introduced a universal primer site and unique molecular identifiers. Priming for cDNA synthesis came from both the TCR alpha and TCR beta constant segments. Two PCR steps were used to amplify libraries, with sample barcodes and sequencing adapters being added in the second step. Libraries were sequenced on Illumina HiSeq 2500 (2x100 bp) or NovaSeq (2x150 bp). In the authors' own workflow: MIGEC handled demultiplexing of reads and collapsing into UMI consensus sequences, while MiXCR performed V(D)J alignment. Clonotypes responding to the vaccine were identified with edgeR on replicate PBMC samples, with the criteria of FDR below 0.01 and a log2 fold change above 5 up to day 15. Bulk clonotypes were assigned CD4 or CD8 identity according to which sequenced CD4 or CD8 repertoire held them at higher abundance. TCRdb reran the public reads through fastp at Q25 and MiXCR, keeping productive beta chains. Here each entry gathers all rows of one CDR3 protein and keeps the most common genes and DNA. These V and J calls derive from TCRdb rather than the authors' analysis. Recorded for this sample are about 210,000 distinct CDR3 sequences; around 6.7% of them occurred a single time. Together, the top ten hold more than 1% of the sample.

The germline V gene encodes CDR1 SEHNR and CDR2 FQNEAQ (reference sequence). Taken from cysteine to phenylalanine, the CDR3 has 16 residues. Just CDR3 DNA is preserved here, 48 bases in frame from base 1. At the junction V is shortened by 2 bases and J by 0 bases, with 11 bases in between. The sequence is built from TRBV7-9 and TRBJ2-1; no confident D gene assignment can be made. Sequenced here: CD4+ T cells sorted from PBMCs, sampled on the day of the yellow fever booster vaccination. The clonotype originates from a young man who received the YFV17D yellow fever vaccine. The CDR3 has the sequence CASSLSGGRSYNEQFF. The base sequence is TGTGCCAGCAGCTTAAGTGGCGGACGCTCCTACAATGAGCAGTTCTTC. When the CDR3 is completed using the reference TRBV7-9 and TRBJ2-1 genes on either side, the full variable domain is DTGVSQNPRHKITKRGQNVTFRCDPISEHNRLYWYRQTLGQGPEFLTYFQNEAQLEKSRLLSDRFSAERPKGSFSTLEIQRTEQGDSAMYLCASSLSGGRSYNEQFFGPGTRLTVL.